This T cell receptor (beta chain) is drawn from a study of blood T cell repertoires in COVID-19 (dated by TCRdb to 2020 to 2022). Study-wide context: Samples from collaborators originated in the United States, Italy and Spain and spanned both the acute and convalescent phases of COVID-19. Samples came from the ongoing ImmuneRACE study (first 160 participants) plus 1,254 subjects from 6 global collaborators. The sample metadata nearly always contained a de-identified subject ID, COVID-19 status, age in years and sex. The prospective study material was composed of cDNA or gDNA derived from T cells, B-cell-depleted T cells, or PBMCs. Deeply sampled blood TCRbeta repertoires from subjects exposed to, actively infected with, or recovered from COVID-19 were included in the dataset. The repertoires were released in a freely available public database intended as a resource for research on the immune response to SARS-CoV-2. HLA class I and class II types, where available, came from metadata supplied by the sample provider rather than from assay-based typing.

For CDR1 and CDR2, the germline V gene lists MNHEY and SVGAGI. V loses 8 bases, J loses 1 base, and the germline ends lie 11 bases apart. The CDR3 goes from the cysteine to the phenylalanine over 14 residues. Just CDR3 DNA is preserved here, 42 bases in frame from base 1. The immunoSEQ Assay, a bias-controlled multiplex PCR, was used to amplify TCRbeta CDR3 regions from genomic DNA. As for the authors' bioinformatics: The number of nucleated cells in each sample was estimated from the amplification of reference gene primers within the assay. To quantify the absolute abundance of each unique TCRbeta CDR3 rearrangement, sequence reads were collapsed and filtered. For each sample, productive Simpson clonality was calculated by taking the square root of Simpson's diversity index across productive rearrangements. The clones in this table, taken by TCRdb from immuneACCESS, are in-frame only. Not every clone is retained; where verified, under half of the shortfall comes from an unresolved V gene, and the cause of the rest is unknown. V, J and clone size were drawn from that table, and D and trimming were deduced from the DNA. For this sample there are about 440,000 clones; roughly 88% appear just once. Of the sample, about 0.63% falls within the top ten clones.

Participants in the prospective study were aged 18 to 89 years, lived in 24 United States geographic areas, and enrolled through a virtual design. In the prospective study, participants were assigned to cohorts based on the clinical history participants reported in a screening survey and a study questionnaire. Recovered participants in ImmuneRACE Cohort 3 were defined as having two consecutive negative NP/OP PCR tests, clearance from a healthcare professional, or resolution of symptoms. In the prospective study, mobile phlebotomists collected whole blood, serum and a nasopharyngeal or oropharyngeal swab from each participant. Over a roughly 2-month period, participants in the prospective study had the option of providing additional blood draws and questionnaires. Before DNA extraction, blood samples from the prospective study were shipped at room temperature or frozen. Comment on this clone: Its antigen is not yet known. It has no much larger one-base neighbor in the sample; base qualities were not kept.

Beyond this particular receptor, the publication reports: The amount of clinical and demographic metadata varied by source and participant and was provided uncurated.

This TCR was recovered from a man between 18 and 29 years old who had recovered from COVID-19. The specimen was PBMCs or T cells enriched from blood (not recorded which). Here the chain combines TRBV6-5 and TRBJ2-2; the D region possibly corresponds to TRBD1 (5 bases align). The CDR3 protein sequence reads: CASLQGLNTGELFF. The base sequence is TGTGCCAGCTTGCAGGGTTTGAACACCGGGGAGCTGTTTTTT.